The next 27 T cell receptor beta chains were all read from a single sample in a study of blood T cell repertoires in COVID-19. Method: immunoSEQ multiplex PCR; TCRdb's copy keeps in-frame clones and lacks some. The repertoire holds about 230,000 clones, with almost 85% as singletons. What was sequenced was peripheral blood. The receptor source for this set is a man aged 45-65 years with COVID-19, enrolled during active disease.

This clone was counted only a few times. The V and J genes are TRBV14 and TRBJ1-2; D unresolved. Between the trimmed V and J ends, which lost 0 bases and 8 bases, there was a span of 7 bases. The CDR3 loop spans 12 amino acids. Germline V gene sequence: CDR1 SGHDN, CDR2 FVKESK. CDR3 in DNA: TGTGCCAGCAGCCAAGAGCACGGGGGCTACACCTTC. Its translation: CASSQEHGGYTF.

The CDR3 loop reads CASSLPDRGKDTQYF. CDR3 coding DNA: TGTGCCAGCAGCTTACCCGACAGGGGCAAAGATACGCAGTATTTT. The chain combines TRBV7-9 with TRBJ2-3, with 8 bases lining up with TRBD1. CDR1 and CDR2 from the germline V gene are SEHNR and FQNEAQ (reference sequence). The ends lost 2 bases at V and 5 bases at J; junction bases unmatched: 6. The CDR3 sequence is 15 residues long.

The V call is TRBV28, the J call TRBJ2-1; 14 bases are a match to TRBD2. The germline CDR1 and CDR2 sequences are MDHEN and SYDVKM. V lost 5 bases and J lost 9; bases outside the gene matches: 9. CDR3 length: 16 amino acids. The CDR3 coding sequence is TGTGCCAGCAGTCCCCGGACTAGCGGGGGGATTGGTGAGCAGTTCTTC. Protein: CASSPRTSGGIGEQFF.

The chain couples TRBV5-5 to TRBJ1-1; D uncertain. Germline lookup yields CDR1 SGHKS and CDR2 YYEKEE (reference sequence). Trimming took off 4 bases at V and 2 bases at J, with 15 bases between the two ends. There are 15 residues in the CDR3. CDR3 sequence: CASSQLQRLNTEAFF. In DNA, the CDR3 is TGTGCCAGCAGCCAACTACAGAGACTAAACACTGAAGCTTTCTTT.

The chain couples TRBV6-5 to TRBJ1-2, with a tentative D call TRBD1 (5 bases). The CDR3 extends over 13 amino acids. Germline assignment: CDR1 MNHEY and CDR2 SVGAGI. The ends were cut back, 7 bases at V and 4 bases at J, with 13 bases in the middle. As DNA, the CDR3 is TGTGCCAGCACAGGGCCGCCGCGCTATGGCTACACCTTC. Its protein is CASTGPPRYGYTF.

The chain links TRBV27 to TRBJ1-6, with D possibly TRBD1 on 6 matching bases. CDR3 length equals 13 residues. Per germline, CDR1 MNHEY and CDR2 SMNVEV (reference sequence). Deletions cut 3 bases from V and 10 bases from J, with 10 bases between. DNA of the CDR3: TGTGCCAGCAGTTTCAGGGGTGCCTCACCCCTCCACTTT. Translating gives CASSFRGASPLHF.

The J gene is TRBJ2-4, the V gene TRBV6-4, with D maybe TRBD2 (6 bases). There are 15 residues in the CDR3. The ends were cut back, 0 bases at V and 3 bases at J, with 9 bases in the middle. CDR1 is MRHNA and CDR2 is SNTAGT in the germline V gene. The CDR3 protein is CASSDSWGDKNIQYF. The CDR3 DNA follows: TGTGCCAGCAGTGACTCATGGGGGGACAAAAACATTCAGTACTTC.

This chain links TRBV28 with TRBJ1-4; 7 bases match TRBD1. The germline V gene has CDR1 MDHEN and CDR2 SYDVKM. V was clipped by 2 bases and J by 7 bases; unmatched bases: 10. This CDR3 is built from 16 residues. CDR3 loop: CASSLLGQGVGEKLFF. As DNA, the CDR3 is TGTGCCAGCAGTTTACTGGGGCAGGGGGTTGGTGAAAAACTGTTTTTT.

The chain is built from TRBV6-1 and TRBJ2-1; D is undetermined. V was clipped by 9 bases and J by 2 bases, with 5 bases between them. The CDR3 runs to 11 residues. The germline CDR1 and CDR2 sequences are MNHNS and SASEGT. CDR3 sequence (DNA): TGTGCCAGTAGCCCCTACAATGAGCAGTTCTTC. Its translation: CASSPYNEQFF.

A few counts support this clone. This rearrangement joins TRBV10-1 to TRBJ1-3, with D possibly being TRBD1 (6 bases). The germline V gene has CDR1 WNHNN and CDR2 SYGVQD (reference sequence). The V gene lost 7 bases and the J gene lost 8 bases, with 27 bases spanning the gap. This CDR3 comprises 17 residues. CDR3 region: CASTLGGGARDSDTIYF. In nucleotides, the CDR3 is TGCGCCAGCACCCTCGGGGGGGGCGCAAGAGACTCAGACACCATATATTTT.

The rearrangement joins TRBV28 to TRBJ1-2; 8 nucleotides agree with TRBD1. The CDR3 covers 15 residues. V shed 6 bases, J shed 4 bases, and the junction held 10 bases outside the gene matches. Looked up from germline, CDR1 is MDHEN and CDR2 is SYDVKM. This CDR3 is CASSQPGQATYGYTF. In DNA, the CDR3 is TGTGCCAGCAGCCAACCGGGACAGGCCACCTATGGCTACACCTTC.

The chain links TRBV5-1 to TRBJ2-7; D possibly corresponds to TRBD2 (7 bases). There are 14 residues in the CDR3. The V end lost 0 bases, the J end lost 3 bases, and 10 bases lay between the germline ends. Germline CDR1 is SGHRS and CDR2 is YFSETQ. The CDR3 bases are TGCGCCAGCAGCTTGGCGGGGGGACACTACGAGCAGTACTTC. It translates to CASSLAGGHYEQYF. Combining the CDR3 with reference TRBV5-1 and TRBJ2-7 gives the whole variable domain KAGVTQTPRYLIKTRGQQVTLSCSPISGHRSVSWYQQTPGQGLQFLFEYFSETQRNKGNFPGRFSGRQFSNSRSEMNVSTLELGDSALYLCASSLAGGHYEQYFGPGTRLTVT.

This rearrangement joins TRBV30 to TRBJ1-3; TRBD1 matches at 7 bases. Trimming removed 2 bases from V and 0 bases from J; junction bases left unmatched: 4. Germline CDR1 and CDR2: GTSNPN and SVGIG (reference sequence). The CDR3 totals 15 residues. Written as DNA, the CDR3 is TGTGCCTGGAGTCCAAAGGGGGCCTCTGGAAACACCATATATTTT. It is translated as CAWSPKGASGNTIYF.

The V call is TRBV5-1, the J call TRBJ2-1, with D maybe TRBD1 (5 bases). V was pared by 0 bases and J by 2 bases, with 9 bases between. The CDR3 is 15 amino acids. Per germline, CDR1 SGHRS and CDR2 YFSETQ. CDR3 DNA: TGCGCCAGCAGCTTGGAAGGGGCCGCCTACAATGAGCAGTTCTTC. This translates into CASSLEGAAYNEQFF.

This rearrangement joins TRBV18 to TRBJ2-5, with a weak D call TRBD2 (6 bases). CDR1 is KGHSH, CDR2 LQKENI, per germline. The length of the CDR3 is 14 residues. The ends were cut back, 8 bases at V and 3 bases at J, with 16 bases in the middle. CDR3 sequence: CASAREVGKETQYF. The DNA for the CDR3 is TGTGCCAGCGCAAGGGAGGTGGGAAAAGAGACCCAGTACTTC.

This clone was detected only once. The chain recombines TRBV7-2 with TRBJ1-3; 7 positions match TRBD1. The CDR3 has 18 amino acids. Trimming cost V 5 bases and J 0 bases; bases outside gene matches: 13. Germline V CDR1 and CDR2: SGHTA, FQGNSA. CDR3 sequence (DNA): TGTGCCAGCAGCCAAGGGGCGGGACAGAAATACTCTGGAAACACCATATATTTT. This encodes CASSQGAGQKYSGNTIYF.

This clone was found a few times. The rearrangement joins TRBV28 to TRBJ2-7; no reliable D call. The CDR3 contains 10 residues. Germline V gene sequence: CDR1 MDHEN, CDR2 SYDVKM. V was shortened by 6 bases and J by 2 bases, with 2 bases between the two germline ends. CDR3 DNA: TGTGCCAGCAGCACCTACGAGCAGTACTTC. It translates to CASSTYEQYF. The full variable domain, rest sourced from reference TRBV28 and TRBJ2-7, is DVKVTQSSRYLVKRTGEKVFLECVQDMDHENMFWYRQDPGLGLRLIYFSYDVKMKEKGDIPEGYSVSREKKERFSLILESASTNQTSMYLCASSTYEQYFGPGTRLTVT.

This rearrangement joins TRBV18 to TRBJ1-3, with TRBD1 matching over 12 bases. CDR3 length: 19 residues. V trimming: 3 bases; J trimming: 7 bases; junction bases outside the gene matches: 16. The germline CDR1 and CDR2 sequences are KGHSH and LQKENI. The chain's CDR3 is CASSPRGQGALVHGNTIYF. CDR3 DNA sequence: TGTGCCAGCTCACCGCGGGGACAGGGGGCTCTGGTTCACGGCAACACCATATATTTT.

V usage is TRBV29-1 and J usage is TRBJ2-7, with a possible D match to TRBD2 (5 bases). Between the trimmed V and J ends, which lost 6 bases and 3 bases, there was a span of 18 bases. CDR3 size: 14 residues. Germline CDR1 SQVTM, CDR2 ANQGSEA. This CDR3 reads CSVFTGRGHYEQYF. DNA for the CDR3: TGCAGCGTCTTTACGGGCCGAGGGCACTACGAGCAGTACTTC.

The CDR3 DNA reads as TGTGCCAGCAAGCGCCTTATGGAGGGGTCCTACGAGCAGTACTTC. Translation gives CASKRLMEGSYEQYF. The chain carries TRBV6-5 and TRBJ2-7; a possible D gene is TRBD2 (6 bases). Germline V gives CDR1 MNHEY, CDR2 SVGAGI. The ends were cut back, 7 bases at V and 1 base at J, with 17 bases in the middle. CDR3 length equals 15 residues.

CDR3 coding DNA: TGTGCCAGCAGCGTAGTTGGCTTGAACCAAGAGACCCAGTACTTC. The encoded protein is CASSVVGLNQETQYF. The chain has TRBV9 and TRBJ2-5, with no clear D. Trimming cost V 0 bases and J 0 bases, with 9 bases left between them. The CDR3 extends over 15 amino acids. The germline gives CDR1 SGDLS, CDR2 YYNGEE.

The CDR3 protein is CASLDSYEQYF. CDR3 coding DNA: TGTGCCAGCTTGGACAGCTACGAGCAGTACTTC. The J gene is TRBJ2-7, the V gene TRBV2; D is possibly TRBD1 (6 bases). The CDR3 is made up of 11 amino acids. V was shortened by 8 bases and J by 3 bases, with 8 bases between the two germline ends. The germline gives CDR1 SNHLY, CDR2 FYNNEI.

This sequence joins TRBV7-3 and TRBJ1-1; TRBD1 aligns across 8 bases. CDR1 is SGHTA, CDR2 FQGTGA, per germline. The CDR3 is 14 amino acids. V dropped 4 bases and J dropped 1; count of bases not matched to a gene: 2. The CDR3: CASSSQGANTEAFF. For the CDR3, the DNA is TGTGCCAGCAGCTCTCAGGGGGCGAACACTGAAGCTTTCTTT.

The V and J genes are TRBV15 and TRBJ2-7; no clear D. In germline, CDR1 is LNHNV, CDR2 YYDKDF (reference sequence). V gave up 3 bases and J gave up 7 bases, with 10 bases separating them. There are 12 residues in the CDR3. CDR3 sequence: CATSRGNQEQYF. CDR3 DNA: TGTGCCACCAGCAGGGGCAATCAGGAGCAGTACTTC. The entire variable domain, with the rest obtained from reference TRBV15 and TRBJ2-7, is as follows: DAMVIQNPRYQVTQFGKPVTLSCSQTLNHNVMYWYQQKSSQAPKLLFHYYDKDFNNEADTPDNFQSRRPNTSFCFLDIRSPGLGDTAMYLCATSRGNQEQYFGPGTRLTVT.

The chain uses TRBV27 and TRBJ1-5; D unclear. The germline V gene encodes CDR1 MNHEY and CDR2 SMNVEV (reference sequence). Trimming stripped 3 bases from V and 3 bases from J, with 9 bases between. The CDR3 is made up of 14 amino acids. CDR3 sequence (DNA): TGTGCCAGCAGTTTTTCACAGCCCAATCAGCCCCAGCATTTT. Its protein is CASSFSQPNQPQHF.

The V call is TRBV7-2, the J call TRBJ1-1; D is undetermined. Trimming removed 2 bases from V and 4 bases from J, with 11 bases in between. Germline CDR1 is SGHTA and CDR2 is FQGNSA. The CDR3 consists of 14 residues. The CDR3 nucleotides read TGTGCCAGCAGCTTAAGAGGCCGAGGCACTGAAGCTTTCTTT. It is translated as CASSLRGRGTEAFF.

The rearrangement links TRBV6-5 to TRBJ1-5, with TRBD1 identical over 8 bases. This CDR3 region has 13 residues. Germline CDR1 reads MNHEY; CDR2 reads SVGAGI. J was trimmed by 7 bases and V by 6 bases; bases with no gene match: 5. The CDR3 DNA reads as TGTGCCAGCAGACCACAGGGGGACCAGCCCCAGCATTTT. Residues: CASRPQGDQPQHF.